The clone carrying this T cell receptor beta chain was found many times. Its antigen is unknown. From germline, CDR1 is SQVTM and CDR2 ANQGSEA. J was trimmed by 4 bases and V by 2 bases; bases with no gene match: 7. The CDR3 spans 15 residues. A sample-barcoded 5' primer and a J-beta primer mix were used in a second PCR of roughly 7 to 11 cycles. One entry per CDR3 protein results from TCRdb running MiXCR on the 5' RACE reads. Of a few hundred thousand distinct CDR3 sequences listed, 25% to 30% are singletons. The data belong to a study of blood T cells in healthy people across ages. Study-level points and caveats: Among T cells, TCR beta diversity per million cells dropped roughly linearly as age rose.

The origin of this receptor is a woman in her 70s in good health. This chain joins TRBV29-1 and TRBJ2-3; 9 bases map to TRBD2. Sequencing was done on a sample of blood. Written as DNA, the CDR3 is TGCAGCGTTGAAAGGGGTAGCGGGAGCGCAGATACGCAGTATTTT. Protein: CSVERGSGSADTQYF.